This note documents a single TCR beta chain sequence. The record originates from a study of blood T cell repertoires in COVID-19. Germline V gene lookup returns CDR1 SGHTA and CDR2 FQGNSA. Trimming took off 2 bases at V and 0 bases at J, with 18 bases between the two ends. The CDR3 is 18 residues long. Clones were sequenced by immunoSEQ multiplex PCR, and TCRdb holds only the in-frame ones, with some missing. In the table there are over 150,000 clones, around 84% of which are singletons. The chain employs TRBV7-2 and TRBJ2-3; maybe TRBD2 (7 bases). The TCR originated in a woman aged 25-40 years who had recovered from COVID-19. Sequencing used PBMCs or T cells enriched from blood (not recorded which). CDR3 amino acids: CASSLLVSGGLSTDTQYF. The CDR3 DNA is TGTGCCAGCAGCTTACTAGTCTCCGGGGGGCTAAGCACAGATACGCAGTATTTT.